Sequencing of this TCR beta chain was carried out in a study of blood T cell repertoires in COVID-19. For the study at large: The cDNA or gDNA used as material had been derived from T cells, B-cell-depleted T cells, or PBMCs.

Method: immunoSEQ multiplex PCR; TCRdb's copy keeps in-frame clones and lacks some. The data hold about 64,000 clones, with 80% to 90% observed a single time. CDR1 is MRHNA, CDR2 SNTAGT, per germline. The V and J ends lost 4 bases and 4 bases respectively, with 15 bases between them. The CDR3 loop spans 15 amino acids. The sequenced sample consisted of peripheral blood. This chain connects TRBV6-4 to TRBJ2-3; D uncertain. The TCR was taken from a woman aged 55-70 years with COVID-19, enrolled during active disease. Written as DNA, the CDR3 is TGTGCCAGCAGTGCCAACTCCGGTGAATCAGATACGCAGTATTTT. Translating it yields CASSANSGESDTQYF.